The 18 T cell receptor beta chains listed next were all sequenced from one sample in a study of identical twins. TCRdb redid the calling of the 5' RACE reads with MiXCR, one entry per CDR3 protein. Altogether about 790,000 distinct CDR3 sequences are present, around a sixth being singletons, with the ten largest covering around 13%. These data were also filed under a second study, of T cells expressing NK-cell markers.

Input material: PBMCs. These receptors came from a woman aged 18-29 years in good health.

This sequence joins TRBV27 and TRBJ2-3, with D possibly being TRBD1 (5 bases). The CDR3 totals 12 residues. Trimming left V 6 bases short and J 6 bases short, with 10 bases between. The germline V gene has CDR1 MNHEY and CDR2 SMNVEV (reference sequence). The chain's CDR3 is CASRQGLDTQYF. CDR3 DNA: TGTGCCAGCAGGCAGGGCCTGGATACGCAGTATTTT.

The J gene is TRBJ2-1, the V gene TRBV18; D remains unclear. The ends were cut back, 5 bases at V and 2 bases at J, with 13 bases in the middle. The CDR3 is 15 residues long. CDR1 is KGHSH, CDR2 LQKENI, per germline. CDR3 coding DNA: TGTGCCAGCTCATCTCTCGCCTACGCCTACAATGAGCAGTTCTTC. Translation: CASSSLAYAYNEQFF.

The V and J genes are TRBV12-3 or TRBV12-4 and TRBJ2-3, with 13 bases lining up with TRBD2. V was clipped by 8 bases and J by 4 bases; unmatched bases: 9. The CDR3 loop spans 16 amino acids. Here the CDR3 reads CASGATSGGVADTQYF. The CDR3 DNA sequence: TGTGCCAGCGGGGCCACTAGCGGGGGGGTCGCAGATACGCAGTATTTT.

The CDR3 protein is CASGGRTDTQYF. The DNA of the CDR3 is TGTGCCAGTGGGGGCCGCACAGATACGCAGTATTTT. The rearrangement joins TRBV7-9 to TRBJ2-3, with D possibly matching TRBD1 (6 bases). This CDR3 spans 12 amino acids. Trimming cost V 9 bases and J 1 base, with 8 bases left between them. Germline CDR1 SEHNR, CDR2 FQNEAQ (reference sequence).

This clonotype was picked up a small number of times. The chain joins TRBV6-1 to TRBJ2-3, with 7 bases aligning to TRBD2. Trimming removed 6 bases from V and 5 bases from J; junction bases left unmatched: 11. This CDR3 comprises 15 residues. Germline CDR1 MNHNS, CDR2 SASEGT. CDR3 in amino acids: CASSSAGRALDTQYF. The CDR3 bases are TGTGCCAGCAGCTCTGCGGGGAGGGCTTTAGATACGCAGTATTTT.

The V gene is TRBV5-1, the J gene TRBJ2-3, with TRBD1 identical over 7 bases. Germline CDR1 is SGHRS and CDR2 is YFSETQ. Trimming removed 0 bases from V and 2 bases from J; junction bases left unmatched: 9. The CDR3 runs to 17 residues. The CDR3 DNA reads TGCGCCAGCAGCTTGGGGGAGAGGGGACAGTTCACAGATACGCAGTATTTT. It translates to CASSLGERGQFTDTQYF.

This chain joins TRBV6-2 or TRBV6-3 and TRBJ2-1, with 7 bases fitting TRBD2. The V gene's germline CDR1 is MNHEY and CDR2 SVGEGT. J was trimmed by 6 bases and V by 3 bases; bases with no gene match: 2. The CDR3 length is 13 residues. The CDR3 region is CASSYGTINEQFF. DNA of the CDR3: TGTGCCAGCAGTTATGGGACTATCAATGAGCAGTTCTTC.

This chain links TRBV6-5 with TRBJ2-7; D not resolved. V shed 0 bases and J shed 2 bases, with 14 bases lying between them. From germline, CDR1 is MNHEY and CDR2 SVGAGI. The CDR3 has 16 residues. The CDR3 DNA sequence: TGTGCCAGCAGTTACTCGAAACATCATAACGCCTACGAGCAGTACTTC. Its protein is CASSYSKHHNAYEQYF.

This clonotype occurred a few times. The gene calls are TRBV12-3 or TRBV12-4 and TRBJ2-1, with D uncertain. V was trimmed by 4 bases and J by 12 bases, leaving 10 bases between them. This CDR3 contains 11 residues. CDR3 protein: CASSSPEAQFF. CDR3 nucleotides: TGTGCCAGCAGTTCCCCAGAGGCGCAGTTCTTC.

The rearrangement uses TRBV4-3 and TRBJ2-4; D ambiguous. Deletions cut 1 base from V and 8 bases from J, with 12 bases between. CDR3 length: 14 amino acids. Looked up from germline, CDR1 is LGHNA and CDR2 is YSLEER. The DNA of the CDR3 is TGCGCCAGCAGCCAAGGACGGCAGGTGGACATTCAGTACTTC. Its protein product is CASSQGRQVDIQYF.

This clonotype was picked up a small number of times. The chain employs TRBV12-3 or TRBV12-4 and TRBJ2-2; D is perhaps TRBD2 (6 bases). V was trimmed by 5 bases and J by 2 bases, leaving 21 bases between them. This CDR3 spans 18 amino acids. CDR3 DNA: TGTGCCAGCAGTCGTCGAGGCCCTCGAGCGGGTAACACCGGGGAGCTGTTTTTT. Its protein product is CASSRRGPRAGNTGELFF.

The chain combines TRBV6-1 with TRBJ2-1; D is unclear. This CDR3 is 13 amino acids long. Trimming shortened V by 6 bases and J by 8 bases, and 14 bases separated the two germline ends. Germline V gene lookup returns CDR1 MNHNS and CDR2 SASEGT. CDR3 protein: CASRERMRYEQFF. CDR3 DNA: TGTGCCAGCAGGGAAAGGATGCGCTATGAGCAGTTCTTC.

The chain has TRBV6-1 and TRBJ2-3; maybe TRBD1 (5 bases). CDR1 and CDR2 from the germline V gene are MNHNS and SASEGT. The CDR3 covers 16 residues. The V gene lost 6 bases and the J gene lost 2 bases, with 18 bases spanning the gap. CDR3 sequence (DNA): TGTGCCAGCAGCGCATCGATAAGGGGTGACACAGATACGCAGTATTTT. Translating gives CASSASIRGDTDTQYF.

The chain uses TRBV7-9 and TRBJ2-2; maybe TRBD1 (5 bases). The CDR3 has 14 residues. The ends were cut back, 5 bases at V and 8 bases at J, with 15 bases in the middle. Germline V gene lookup returns CDR1 SEHNR and CDR2 FQNEAQ (reference sequence). The CDR3 reads CASSEKTVVGELFF. The CDR3 DNA sequence: TGTGCCAGCAGCGAAAAGACAGTAGTTGGGGAGCTGTTTTTT. The full variable domain, with the rest looked up from reference TRBV7-9 and TRBJ2-2, is DTGVSQNPRHKITKRGQNVTFRCDPISEHNRLYWYRQTLGQGPEFLTYFQNEAQLEKSRLLSDRFSAERPKGSFSTLEIQRTEQGDSAMYLCASSEKTVVGELFFGEGSRLTVL.

This clonotype was seen a few times. The rearrangement links TRBV4-2 to TRBJ2-3; 8 nucleotides match TRBD1. The CDR3 sequence is 17 residues long. Losses at the gene ends were 6 bases for V and 2 bases for J; bases not matched to a gene: 13. Germline lookup yields CDR1 LGHNA and CDR2 YNFKEQ. CDR3 nucleotide sequence: TGTGCCAGCAGACAAAGATCAGGACAGGGAATCACAGATACGCAGTATTTT. Protein: CASRQRSGQGITDTQYF.

A few counts support this clonotype. This rearrangement joins TRBV9 to TRBJ2-1; 10 bases map to TRBD2. The CDR3 sequence is 16 residues long. V shed 4 bases and J 12 bases; nucleotides not matched to a gene: 16. Germline values: CDR1 SGDLS, CDR2 YYNGEE. The CDR3 coding sequence is TGTGCCAGCAGCATCCCCGGGACTAGCGTTCGATCGGGGCAGTTCTTC. This codes for CASSIPGTSVRSGQFF.

In its sample, this clonotype was seen a few times. The J gene is TRBJ1-4, the V gene TRBV10-3; weak D call: TRBD1 (6 bases). V was trimmed by 3 bases and J by 3 bases, leaving 11 bases between them. Germline V gives CDR1 ENHRY, CDR2 SYGVKD. The CDR3 has 15 residues. The CDR3 reads CAISDSQGPNEKLFF. The DNA for the CDR3 is TGTGCCATCAGTGATTCGCAGGGGCCTAATGAAAAACTGTTTTTT.

The chain carries TRBV24-1 and TRBJ2-1; 8 positions match TRBD2. CDR1 and CDR2 from the germline V gene are KGHDR and SFDVKD. Trimming cost V 3 bases and J 6 bases; bases outside gene matches: 6. CDR3 size: 15 residues. The CDR3 spells CATSDTAGVGNEQFF. The CDR3 region has the DNA TGTGCCACCAGTGATACAGCGGGAGTAGGCAATGAGCAGTTCTTC.